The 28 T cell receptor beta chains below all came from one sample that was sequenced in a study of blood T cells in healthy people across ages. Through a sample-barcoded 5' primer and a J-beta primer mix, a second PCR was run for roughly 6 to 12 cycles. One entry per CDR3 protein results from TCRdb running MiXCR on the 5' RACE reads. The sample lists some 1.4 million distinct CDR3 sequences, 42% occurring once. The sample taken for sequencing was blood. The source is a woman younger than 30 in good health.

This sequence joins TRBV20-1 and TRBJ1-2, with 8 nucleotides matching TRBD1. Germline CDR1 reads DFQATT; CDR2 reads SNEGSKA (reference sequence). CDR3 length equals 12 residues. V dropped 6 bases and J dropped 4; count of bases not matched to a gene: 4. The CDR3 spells CSATTGGYGYTF. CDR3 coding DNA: TGCAGTGCAACTACAGGGGGCTATGGCTACACCTTC.

CDR3 sequence: CASSTQPTYEQYF. CDR3 in DNA: TGTGCCAGCAGTACCCAACCTACCTACGAGCAGTACTTC. This chain uses TRBV12-3 or TRBV12-4 with TRBJ2-7; D not resolved. The CDR3 totals 13 residues. V was trimmed by 5 bases and J by 2 bases, leaving 10 bases between them.

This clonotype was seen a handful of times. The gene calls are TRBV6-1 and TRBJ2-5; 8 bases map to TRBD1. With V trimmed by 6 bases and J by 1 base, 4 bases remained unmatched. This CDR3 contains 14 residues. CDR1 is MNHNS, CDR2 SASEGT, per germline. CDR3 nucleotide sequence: TGTGCCAGCAGAACCGGGACAGGCCAAGAGACCCAGTACTTC. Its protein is CASRTGTGQETQYF.

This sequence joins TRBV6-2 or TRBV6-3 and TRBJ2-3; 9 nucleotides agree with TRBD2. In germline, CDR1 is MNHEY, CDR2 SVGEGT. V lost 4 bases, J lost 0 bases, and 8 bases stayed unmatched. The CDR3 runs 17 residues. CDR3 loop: CASSSMTSGFSTDTQYF. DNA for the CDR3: TGTGCCAGCAGTTCGATGACTAGCGGTTTCAGCACAGATACGCAGTATTTT.

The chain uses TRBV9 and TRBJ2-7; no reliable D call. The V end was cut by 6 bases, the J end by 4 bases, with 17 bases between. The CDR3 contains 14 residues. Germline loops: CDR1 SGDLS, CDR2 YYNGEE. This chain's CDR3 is CASNRASMLYEQYF. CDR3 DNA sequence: TGTGCCAGCAACCGAGCCTCCATGCTGTACGAGCAGTACTTC.

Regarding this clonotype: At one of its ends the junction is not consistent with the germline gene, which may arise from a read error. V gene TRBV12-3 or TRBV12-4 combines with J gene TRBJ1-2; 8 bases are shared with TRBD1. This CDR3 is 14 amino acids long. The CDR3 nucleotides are TGTGCCGGCAGGACCGGGACAGGCGACTATGGCTACACCTTC. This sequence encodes CAGRTGTGDYGYTF.

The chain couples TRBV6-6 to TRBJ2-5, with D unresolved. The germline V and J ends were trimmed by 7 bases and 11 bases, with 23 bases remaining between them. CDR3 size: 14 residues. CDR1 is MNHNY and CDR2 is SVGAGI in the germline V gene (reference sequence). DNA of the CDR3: TGTGCCAGCACTACCAAAGCTACGAACAATGAGCAGTACTTC. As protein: CASTTKATNNEQYF.

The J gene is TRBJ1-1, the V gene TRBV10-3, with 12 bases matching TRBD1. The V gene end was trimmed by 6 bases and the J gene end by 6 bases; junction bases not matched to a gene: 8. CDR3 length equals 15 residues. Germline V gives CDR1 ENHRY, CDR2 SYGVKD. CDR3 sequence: CAIRQGTGGKSEAFF. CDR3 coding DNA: TGTGCCATCAGACAAGGGACAGGGGGCAAATCTGAAGCTTTCTTT.

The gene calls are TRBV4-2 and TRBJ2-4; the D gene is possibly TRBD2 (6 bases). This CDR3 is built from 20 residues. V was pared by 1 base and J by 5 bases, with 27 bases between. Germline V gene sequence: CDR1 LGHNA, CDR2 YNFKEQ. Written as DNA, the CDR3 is TGTGCCAGCAGCCAAGGGGAGGAATCGGGGCCCCCGGGGCGGCAAAACATTCAGTACTTC. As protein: CASSQGEESGPPGRQNIQYF.

CDR3 in DNA: TGTGCCATCAGTTTGGGACTAGCGGGGGGCAAGAATGAGCAGTTCTTC. Translation: CAISLGLAGGKNEQFF. The rearrangement uses TRBV10-3 and TRBJ2-1, with 15 positions matching TRBD2. V shed 5 bases, J shed 7 bases, and the junction held 6 bases outside the gene matches. Germline V gene lookup returns CDR1 ENHRY and CDR2 SYGVKD. This CDR3 region has 16 residues.

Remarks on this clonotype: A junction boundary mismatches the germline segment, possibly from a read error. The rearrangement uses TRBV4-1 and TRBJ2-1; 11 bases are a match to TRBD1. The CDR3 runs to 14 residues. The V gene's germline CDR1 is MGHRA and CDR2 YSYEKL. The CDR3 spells CASDAGTGGNAQFF. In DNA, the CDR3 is TGCGCCAGCGATGCCGGGACAGGGGGAAATGCGCAGTTCTTC.

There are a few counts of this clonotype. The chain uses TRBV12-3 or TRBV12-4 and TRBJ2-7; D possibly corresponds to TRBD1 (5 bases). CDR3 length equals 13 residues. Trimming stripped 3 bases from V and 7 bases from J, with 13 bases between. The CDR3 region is CASSLGQGWEQYF. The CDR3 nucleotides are TGTGCCAGCAGTTTGGGGCAGGGATGGGAGCAGTACTTC.

The CDR3: CASSLRLAIRNEQFF. CDR3 nucleotides: TGTGCCAGCAGTTTAAGGCTAGCGATCCGAAATGAGCAGTTCTTC. The V and J genes are TRBV12-3 or TRBV12-4 and TRBJ2-1; tentatively, D is TRBD2 (6 bases). There are 15 residues in the CDR3. V was pared by 2 bases and J by 7 bases, with 15 bases between.

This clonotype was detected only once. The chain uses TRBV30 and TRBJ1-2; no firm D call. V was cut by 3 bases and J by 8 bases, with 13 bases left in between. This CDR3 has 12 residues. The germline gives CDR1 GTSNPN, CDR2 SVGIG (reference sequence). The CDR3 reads CAWSRPGTGYTF. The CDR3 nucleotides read TGTGCCTGGAGCCGACCAGGAACCGGCTACACCTTC.

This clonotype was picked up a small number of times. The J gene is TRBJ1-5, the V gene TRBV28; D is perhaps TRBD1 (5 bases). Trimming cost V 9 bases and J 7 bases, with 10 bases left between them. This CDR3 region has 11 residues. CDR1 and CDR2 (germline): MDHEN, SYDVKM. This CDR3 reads CASDRGQPQHF. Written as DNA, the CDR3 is TGTGCCAGTGATCGGGGGCAGCCCCAGCATTTT.

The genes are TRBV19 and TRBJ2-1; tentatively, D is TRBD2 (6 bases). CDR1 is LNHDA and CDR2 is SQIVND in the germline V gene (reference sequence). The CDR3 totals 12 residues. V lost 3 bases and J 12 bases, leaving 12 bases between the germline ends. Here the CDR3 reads CASSIGGDPQFF. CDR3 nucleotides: TGTGCCAGTAGTATCGGCGGGGACCCGCAGTTCTTC.

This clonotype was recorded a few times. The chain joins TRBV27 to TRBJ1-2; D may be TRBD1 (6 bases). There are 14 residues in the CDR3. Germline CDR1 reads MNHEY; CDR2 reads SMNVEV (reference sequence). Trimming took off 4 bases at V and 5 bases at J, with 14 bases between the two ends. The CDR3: CASSSLGTSYGYTF. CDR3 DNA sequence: TGTGCCAGCAGTTCCCTCGGGACATCTTATGGCTACACCTTC.

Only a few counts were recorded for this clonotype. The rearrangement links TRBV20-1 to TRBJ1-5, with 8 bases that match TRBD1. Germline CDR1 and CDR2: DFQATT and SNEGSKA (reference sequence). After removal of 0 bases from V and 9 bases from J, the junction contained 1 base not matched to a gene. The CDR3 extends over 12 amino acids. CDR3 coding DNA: TGCAGTGCTAGAGACAGGGGGCGGCCCCAGCATTTT. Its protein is CSARDRGRPQHF.

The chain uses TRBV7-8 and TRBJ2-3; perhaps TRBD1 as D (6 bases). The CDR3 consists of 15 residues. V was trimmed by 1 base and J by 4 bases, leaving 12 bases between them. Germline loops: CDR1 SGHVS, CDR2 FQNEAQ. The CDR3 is CASSLVGGTPDTQYF. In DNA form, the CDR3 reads TGTGCCAGCAGCTTAGTAGGGGGAACCCCAGATACGCAGTATTTT.

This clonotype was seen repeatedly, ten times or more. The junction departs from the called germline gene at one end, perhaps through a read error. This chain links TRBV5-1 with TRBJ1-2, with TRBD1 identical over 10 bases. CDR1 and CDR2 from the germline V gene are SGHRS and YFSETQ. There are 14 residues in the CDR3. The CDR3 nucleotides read TGTGCCAGCAGTTTGGGACAGGGGTACTATGGCTACACCTTC. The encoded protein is CASSLGQGYYGYTF.

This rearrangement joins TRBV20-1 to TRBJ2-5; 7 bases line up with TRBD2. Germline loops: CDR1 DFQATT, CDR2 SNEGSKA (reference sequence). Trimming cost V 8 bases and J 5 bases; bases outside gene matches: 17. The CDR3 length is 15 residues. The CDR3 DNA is TGCAGTTCCCCAAATTACCGGGAGGCTCTCGAGACCCAGTACTTC. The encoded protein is CSSPNYREALETQYF.

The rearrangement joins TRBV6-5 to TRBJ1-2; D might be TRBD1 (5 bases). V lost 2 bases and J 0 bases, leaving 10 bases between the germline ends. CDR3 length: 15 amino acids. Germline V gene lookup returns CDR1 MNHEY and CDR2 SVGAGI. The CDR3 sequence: CASSYGHSANYGYTF. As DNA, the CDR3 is TGTGCCAGCAGTTACGGACACTCAGCTAACTATGGCTACACCTTC.

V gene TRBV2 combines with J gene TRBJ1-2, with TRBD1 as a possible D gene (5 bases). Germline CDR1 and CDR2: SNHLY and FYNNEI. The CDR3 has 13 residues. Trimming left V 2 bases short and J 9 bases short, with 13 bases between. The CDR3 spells CASSEPMGLSYTF. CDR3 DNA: TGTGCCAGCAGTGAACCGATGGGACTGAGCTACACCTTC.

The CDR3, as DNA: TGTGCCAGCAGCGCCTCTTCGGGGTCCAATCAGCCCCAGCATTTT. Translated, it gives CASSASSGSNQPQHF. The J gene is TRBJ1-5, the V gene TRBV7-9; D remains unclear. Trimming shortened V by 5 bases and J by 3 bases, and 14 bases separated the two germline ends. The CDR3 extends over 15 amino acids. Germline V CDR1 and CDR2: SEHNR, FQNEAQ (reference sequence).

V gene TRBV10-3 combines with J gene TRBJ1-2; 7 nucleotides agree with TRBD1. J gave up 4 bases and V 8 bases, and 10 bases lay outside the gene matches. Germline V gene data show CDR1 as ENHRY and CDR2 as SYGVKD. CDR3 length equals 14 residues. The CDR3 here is CAIPDRVGGYGYTF. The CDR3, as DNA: TGTGCCATCCCCGACAGGGTTGGGGGCTATGGCTACACCTTC.

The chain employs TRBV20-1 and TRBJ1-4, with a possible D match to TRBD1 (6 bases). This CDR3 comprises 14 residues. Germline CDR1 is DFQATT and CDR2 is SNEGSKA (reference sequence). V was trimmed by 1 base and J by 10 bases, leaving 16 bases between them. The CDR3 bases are TGCAGTGCTAGAGGAGGGACAAGCGTTGGAAAACTGTTTTTT. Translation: CSARGGTSVGKLFF.

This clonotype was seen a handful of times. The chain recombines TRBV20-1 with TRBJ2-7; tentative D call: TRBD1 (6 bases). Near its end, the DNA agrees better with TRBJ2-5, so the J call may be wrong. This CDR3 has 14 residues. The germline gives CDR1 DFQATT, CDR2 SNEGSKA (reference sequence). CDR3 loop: CSARDPGALETQYF. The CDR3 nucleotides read TGCAGTGCTAGAGATCCAGGGGCGCTTGAGACCCAGTACTTC.

The CDR3 here is CASSDVIGGEGAFF. CDR3 sequence (DNA): TGTGCCAGCAGTGACGTTATTGGGGGCGAAGGGGCTTTCTTT. The chain uses TRBV6-2 or TRBV6-3 and TRBJ1-1; TRBD1 might be the D (6 bases). The CDR3 covers 14 residues. The V end lost 5 bases, the J end lost 11 bases, and 21 bases lay between the germline ends. Germline V gives CDR1 MNHEY, CDR2 SVGEGT.